This T cell receptor (beta chain) comes out of a study of human T cells and chemical hapten exposure. Study details: Affected patients, primarily female, had alopecia areata, totalis or universalis.

General study results and limits: In comparison with controls, expanded TCRs gave rise to a significantly larger number of large CDR3 similarity clusters. Donors had alopecia, so their immune response may differ from healthy people's.

Looked up from germline, CDR1 is SSHAT and CDR2 is FNYEAQ (reference sequence). This CDR3 is 13 amino acids long. Unmatched junction bases numbered 3, after V lost 4 bases and J lost 9 bases. Note on this clonotype: Its antigen is unknown.

The time point: pre-sensitization, week 0. Sample treatment: therapeutic diphenylcyclopropenone sensitization with weekly scalp DPC. TCRdb reprocessed the RACE reads via MiXCR and lists one record per CDR3 protein. The sample has 100,000 to 150,000 distinct CDR3 sequences, roughly 13% seen once; the top ten hold around 3%. The starting material was whole blood, obtained in connection with sensitization to the hapten diphenylcyclopropenone (DPC). The receptor's source is a woman in her late teens or twenties with alopecia areata. Some clones in this sample may be carry-over from other donors' samples. The chain employs TRBV7-7 and TRBJ2-1; 10 positions match TRBD1. CDR3 residues: CASSSTGGSEQFF. In DNA form, the CDR3 reads TGTGCCAGCAGCTCGACAGGGGGCAGTGAGCAGTTCTTC.